This T cell receptor beta chain was sequenced for a study of shared clonotypes between healthy human individuals. Study summary: Three CD4 naive, three CD4 memory, two CD8 naive and one CD8 memory plate were used per donor.

Germline CDR1 SGHVS, CDR2 FQNEAQ. The CDR3 spans 16 residues. V lost 2 bases to trimming and J lost 5 bases, with 15 bases between them. CD8 cells classed as naive were CD45RO-negative and positively selected for CCR7, excluding terminally differentiated effector memory CD45RA+ cells. The table came from immunoSEQ multiplex PCR; TCRdb's copy has only in-frame clones and leaves some out. This repertoire shows about 2,200,000 clones, approximately 94% found once; its top ten account for roughly 1.7%. The genes are TRBV7-8 and TRBJ1-4; no reliable D call. The sequenced sample was naive CD8+ T cells from PBMCs. The source of this sequence is a man younger than 35 in good health. Some clones in this sample may be carry-over from other donors' samples. CDR3 sequence reads: CASSLSPGPINEKLFF. CDR3 in DNA: TGTGCCAGCAGCTTATCCCCCGGGCCGATCAATGAAAAACTGTTTTTT.